Presented here are 27 T cell receptor beta chains from one specimen sequenced in a study of PD-1 blockade in classical Hodgkin lymphoma. Sample time point: cycle 4 day 1 (C4D1), after 5 to 7 weeks of nivolumab. Each and every patient relapsed after autologous stem cell transplantation, and patients got differing brentuximab vedotin exposure. Researchers pulled CD8+ T cells out of thawed PBMCs using magnetic negative selection. Here immunoSEQ multiplex PCR was the method, and the copy in TCRdb shows in-frame clones only, minus some. The table lists 9,500 to 10,000 clones, under 80% of them singletons. Sequenced here: CD8+ T cells from blood, sampled before the fourth cycle of nivolumab. Receptors were obtained from a human donor with classical Hodgkin lymphoma.

The genes are TRBV28 and TRBJ1-5, with a weak D call TRBD1 (5 bases). V was shortened by 4 bases and J by 3 bases, with 19 bases between the two germline ends. Germline values: CDR1 MDHEN, CDR2 SYDVKM. The CDR3 consists of 17 residues. In DNA, the CDR3 is TGTGCCAGCAGTTATCCCCGGGGGGGTTCGGACAATCAGCCCCAGCATTTT. Translated, it gives CASSYPRGGSDNQPQHF.

The gene calls are TRBV7-2 and TRBJ2-5; no definite D call. Germline V gene lookup returns CDR1 SGHTA and CDR2 FQGNSA. CDR3 size: 13 residues. Trimming removed 7 bases at V and 4 bases at J, with 13 bases between. CDR3 in DNA: TGTGCCAGCACCGGACCTAGAACAGAGACCCAGTACTTC. Translation: CASTGPRTETQYF.

This clone was observed a few times. The rearrangement uses TRBV28 and TRBJ2-2; D is unresolved. This CDR3 has 14 amino acids. In germline, CDR1 is MDHEN, CDR2 SYDVKM. The V end was cut by 4 bases, the J end by 5 bases, with 11 bases between. The CDR3 nucleotides read TGTGCCAGCAGTTACTCCCTCAATACCGGGGAGCTGTTTTTT. The encoded protein is CASSYSLNTGELFF.

V usage is TRBV4-3 and J usage is TRBJ1-1, with unresolved D. The CDR3 consists of 14 residues. The germline CDR1 and CDR2 sequences are LGHNA and YSLEER. Deletions cut 1 base from V and 5 bases from J, with 11 bases between. The CDR3 protein is CASSQGPGRTEAFF. Written as DNA, the CDR3 is TGCGCCAGCAGCCAAGGACCTGGGAGGACTGAAGCTTTCTTT.

This clone was seen a few times. The gene calls are TRBV7-9 and TRBJ2-7; 7 nucleotides line up with TRBD1. The CDR3 is 15 residues long. Trimming removed 5 bases from V and 3 bases from J; junction bases left unmatched: 10. Germline V gene sequence: CDR1 SEHNR, CDR2 FQNEAQ (reference sequence). CDR3 region: CASSRPGQARYEQYF. CDR3 in DNA: TGTGCCAGCAGCCGACCCGGACAGGCACGCTACGAGCAGTACTTC. Full variable domain (rest looked up from reference TRBV7-9 and TRBJ2-7): DTGVSQNPRHKITKRGQNVTFRCDPISEHNRLYWYRQTLGQGPEFLTYFQNEAQLEKSRLLSDRFSAERPKGSFSTLEIQRTEQGDSAMYLCASSRPGQARYEQYFGPGTRLTVT.

The rearrangement links TRBV9 to TRBJ1-2, with unresolved D. The CDR3 covers 12 residues. The V gene's germline CDR1 is SGDLS and CDR2 YYNGEE. Trimming took 7 bases from V and 5 from J, leaving 12 bases between them. For the CDR3, the DNA is TGTGCCAGCTACGGCACACTTTATGGCTACACCTTC. Translation: CASYGTLYGYTF. Supplemented by reference TRBV9 and TRBJ1-2, the full variable domain reads DSGVTQTPKHLITATGQRVTLRCSPRSGDLSVYWYQQSLDQGLQFLIQYYNGEERAKGNILERFSAQQFPDLHSELNLSSLELGDSALYFCASYGTLYGYTFGSGTRLTVV.

The V and J genes are TRBV15 and TRBJ1-1; 10 nucleotides align to TRBD1. From germline, CDR1 is LNHNV and CDR2 YYDKDF (reference sequence). The CDR3 length is 15 residues. Trimming at V came to 0 bases and at J to 3 bases, leaving 1 base not matched to a gene. The CDR3 sequence is CATSRDGQGDTEAFF. The DNA of the CDR3 is TGTGCCACCAGCAGAGATGGACAGGGGGACACTGAAGCTTTCTTT. The whole variable domain, remainder taken from reference TRBV15 and TRBJ1-1, is DAMVIQNPRYQVTQFGKPVTLSCSQTLNHNVMYWYQQKSSQAPKLLFHYYDKDFNNEADTPDNFQSRRPNTSFCFLDIRSPGLGDTAMYLCATSRDGQGDTEAFFGQGTRLTVV.

This clone was seen only once. V gene TRBV4-1 combines with J gene TRBJ2-7, with a tentative D call TRBD2 (5 bases). V lost 1 base, J lost 3 bases, and 13 bases lay in between. The CDR3 sequence is 15 residues long. CDR1 MGHRA and CDR2 YSYEKL come from the germline V gene. CDR3 sequence (DNA): TGCGCCAGCAGCCAAGGTATAGGAGGCTACTACGAGCAGTACTTC. This codes for CASSQGIGGYYEQYF.

The genes are TRBV13 and TRBJ2-1; 12 bases match TRBD2. This CDR3 comprises 15 residues. With 5 bases clipped from V and 6 bases from J, the junction kept 5 bases outside the gene matches. CDR1 is PRHDT and CDR2 is FYEKMQ in the germline V gene (reference sequence). CDR3 sequence reads: CASSLLAGGVNEQFF. DNA for the CDR3: TGTGCCAGCAGCCTACTAGCGGGGGGCGTCAATGAGCAGTTCTTC.

This clone showed up just a few times. The genes are TRBV5-1 and TRBJ2-5; D is uncertain. The CDR3 is made up of 11 amino acids. Germline CDR1 reads SGHRS; CDR2 reads YFSETQ. Trimming removed 3 bases at V and 5 bases at J, with 5 bases between. The CDR3 sequence is CASSYGETQYF. In DNA, the CDR3 is TGCGCCAGCAGCTATGGGGAGACCCAGTACTTC.

There are a few counts of this clone. The genes are TRBV5-1 and TRBJ2-1, with 12 bases matching TRBD2. Germline V gives CDR1 SGHRS, CDR2 YFSETQ. This CDR3 has 16 residues. The J segment lost 8 bases and the V segment lost 0 bases, leaving 6 bases of the junction unmatched. The CDR3 DNA sequence: TGCGCCAGCAGCTTGGCCGGGCTAGCGGGAGGGGATGAGCAGTTCTTC. Amino acids: CASSLAGLAGGDEQFF.

The gene calls are TRBV9 and TRBJ2-3; 12 nucleotides match TRBD1. This CDR3 has 16 amino acids. V was clipped by 3 bases and J by 3 bases; unmatched bases: 5. In germline, CDR1 is SGDLS, CDR2 YYNGEE. CDR3 DNA: TGTGCCAGCAGCGCCGGGACAGGGGGCGGGACAGATACGCAGTATTTT. Translating it yields CASSAGTGGGTDTQYF.

The chain combines TRBV11-3 with TRBJ1-2; TRBD1 is a possible D gene (5 bases). From germline, CDR1 is SGHNT and CDR2 YENEEA. The CDR3 is 15 amino acids. With 3 bases removed from V and 0 bases from J, the gap between germline ends came to 11 bases. The CDR3 is CASSFVGGANYGYTF. CDR3 in DNA: TGTGCCAGCAGCTTTGTGGGGGGTGCTAACTATGGCTACACCTTC.

The table lists this clone with a count of one. The chain carries TRBV27 and TRBJ2-2, with unresolved D. Germline V gene sequence: CDR1 MNHEY, CDR2 SMNVEV (reference sequence). V dropped 3 bases and J dropped 4 bases, with 3 bases sitting between them. The CDR3 extends over 12 amino acids. CDR3 in amino acids: CASSFVTGELFF. Written as DNA, the CDR3 is TGTGCCAGCAGTTTTGTCACCGGGGAGCTGTTTTTT.

The V and J genes are TRBV7-2 and TRBJ1-1; tentatively, D is TRBD1 (5 bases). The CDR3 has 13 amino acids. V was trimmed by 4 bases and J by 4 bases, leaving 10 bases between them. Germline CDR1 is SGHTA and CDR2 is FQGNSA. The CDR3 loop is CASSSRVSTEAFF. The CDR3 DNA follows: TGTGCCAGCAGCTCCAGGGTTAGCACTGAAGCTTTCTTT.

The chain joins TRBV5-8 to TRBJ2-7, with no clear D. CDR3 length: 15 residues. Germline CDR1 and CDR2: SGHTS and YDEGEE. Between the trimmed V and J ends, which lost 4 bases and 5 bases, there was a span of 19 bases. DNA for the CDR3: TGTGCCAGCAGCCAAAGTTTTGGTTTCGGTAACGAGCAGTACTTC. This translates into CASSQSFGFGNEQYF.

This clone showed up just a few times. This sequence joins TRBV11-2 and TRBJ1-2, with TRBD1 identical over 9 bases. Germline V gene sequence: CDR1 SGHAT, CDR2 FQNNGV. Germline trimming cut 5 bases from V and 8 bases from J; bases unmatched to any gene: 15. The CDR3 extends over 16 amino acids. In nucleotides, the CDR3 is TGTGCCAGCAGCGCACTACTTCGAGACAGGGGGTCCGGCTACACCTTC. Its protein product is CASSALLRDRGSGYTF.

The V and J genes are TRBV11-1 and TRBJ2-5, with D perhaps given as TRBD1 or TRBD2 (6 bases each). The germline CDR1 and CDR2 sequences are SGHAT and FQDESV (reference sequence). The CDR3 has 12 residues. Trimming cost V 5 bases and J 4 bases, with 8 bases left between them. CDR3 coding DNA: TGTGCCAGCAGCGGGGGGCGAGAGACCCAGTACTTC. Protein product: CASSGGRETQYF.

In nucleotides, the CDR3 is TGTGCCAGCAGCTTAGACTCACCCTCTTGGAGCTCCTATAATTCACCCCTCCACTTT. The encoded protein is CASSLDSPSWSSYNSPLHF. V is TRBV7-9 and J is TRBJ1-6, with D unresolved. The V end lost 1 base, the J end lost 0 bases, and 16 bases lay between the germline ends. The CDR3 covers 19 residues. Looked up from germline, CDR1 is SEHNR and CDR2 is FQNEAQ (reference sequence). Variable domain in full (rest from reference TRBV7-9 and TRBJ1-6): DTGVSQNPRHKITKRGQNVTFRCDPISEHNRLYWYRQTLGQGPEFLTYFQNEAQLEKSRLLSDRFSAERPKGSFSTLEIQRTEQGDSAMYLCASSLDSPSWSSYNSPLHFGNGTRLTVT.

The gene calls are TRBV7-3 and TRBJ2-3; the match to TRBD1 covers 8 bases. CDR3 length: 15 residues. The junction had 10 bases not matched to a gene; V was cut back by 5 bases and J by 6 bases. Germline V gene sequence: CDR1 SGHTA, CDR2 FQGTGA. In DNA, the CDR3 is TGTGCCAGCAGCGCCCGGGACAGGCCGTACGATACGCAGTATTTT. It codes for CASSARDRPYDTQYF.

This sequence joins TRBV14 and TRBJ2-7, with a weak D call TRBD1 (5 bases). V lost 0 bases and J 3 bases, leaving 9 bases between the germline ends. CDR3 length equals 14 residues. Germline V gene lookup returns CDR1 SGHDN and CDR2 FVKESK. In DNA form, the CDR3 reads TGTGCCAGCAGCCAAGAAACAGGCCGCTACGAGCAGTACTTC. Translated: CASSQETGRYEQYF.

V is TRBV9 and J is TRBJ1-2; a possible D gene is TRBD1 (5 bases). Trimming left V 0 bases short and J 1 base short, with 7 bases between. The germline CDR1 and CDR2 sequences are SGDLS and YYNGEE. The CDR3 covers 14 residues. CDR3 amino acids: CASSVDDSNYGYTF. The CDR3 bases are TGTGCCAGCAGCGTAGATGACAGTAACTATGGCTACACCTTC.

The rearrangement joins TRBV6-6 to TRBJ1-1; a possible D gene is TRBD1 (5 bases). V shed 8 bases and J shed 3 bases, with 13 bases lying between them. The CDR3 runs to 13 residues. Germline-derived CDR1 and CDR2 are MNHNY and SVGAGI (reference sequence). This chain's CDR3 is CASLGGRDTEAFF. Here the CDR3 DNA reads TGTGCCAGCCTGGGGGGAAGGGACACTGAAGCTTTCTTT.

The chain employs TRBV11-2 and TRBJ2-7, with TRBD2 identical over 7 bases. The germline CDR1 and CDR2 sequences are SGHAT and FQNNGV. Unmatched junction bases numbered 11, after V lost 4 bases and J lost 5 bases. This CDR3 comprises 15 residues. CDR3 amino acids: CASSWVLRESNEQYF. In nucleotides, the CDR3 is TGTGCCAGCAGCTGGGTCTTGCGGGAGAGCAACGAGCAGTACTTC.

The sample holds one count of this clone. V usage is TRBV30 and J usage is TRBJ1-1; 7 nucleotides match TRBD1. This CDR3 spans 13 amino acids. V was pared by 2 bases and J by 8 bases, with 8 bases of the junction left unmatched. In germline, CDR1 is GTSNPN, CDR2 SVGIG (reference sequence). This CDR3 reads CAWSRRGGEEAFF. CDR3 sequence (DNA): TGTGCCTGGAGTCGCAGGGGGGGGGAGGAAGCTTTCTTT. Variable domain in full (rest from reference TRBV30 and TRBJ1-1): SQTIHQWPATLVQPVGSPLSLECTVEGTSNPNLYWYRQAAGRGLQLLFYSVGIGQISSEVPQNLSASRPQDRQFILSSKKLLLSDSGFYLCAWSRRGGEEAFFGQGTRLTVV.

This clone was detected only a few times. The chain links TRBV7-9 to TRBJ2-3; D is tentatively TRBD1 or TRBD2 (5 bases each). The germline V gene has CDR1 SEHNR and CDR2 FQNEAQ (reference sequence). V was shortened by 0 bases and J by 4 bases, with 14 bases between the two germline ends. The CDR3 consists of 16 residues. The CDR3 DNA reads TGTGCCAGCAGCTTAGCCCCGGGGACCCCGTCAGATACGCAGTATTTT. Its protein product is CASSLAPGTPSDTQYF.

CDR3 sequence reads: CASSQGTGVLTDTQYF. CDR3 DNA: TGCGCCAGCAGCCAAGGGACAGGGGTCCTCACAGATACGCAGTATTTT. The chain employs TRBV4-3 and TRBJ2-3; 9 nucleotides align to TRBD1. Germline V gives CDR1 LGHNA, CDR2 YSLEER. The CDR3 is 16 residues long. Losses at the gene ends were 1 base for V and 2 bases for J; bases not matched to a gene: 4.